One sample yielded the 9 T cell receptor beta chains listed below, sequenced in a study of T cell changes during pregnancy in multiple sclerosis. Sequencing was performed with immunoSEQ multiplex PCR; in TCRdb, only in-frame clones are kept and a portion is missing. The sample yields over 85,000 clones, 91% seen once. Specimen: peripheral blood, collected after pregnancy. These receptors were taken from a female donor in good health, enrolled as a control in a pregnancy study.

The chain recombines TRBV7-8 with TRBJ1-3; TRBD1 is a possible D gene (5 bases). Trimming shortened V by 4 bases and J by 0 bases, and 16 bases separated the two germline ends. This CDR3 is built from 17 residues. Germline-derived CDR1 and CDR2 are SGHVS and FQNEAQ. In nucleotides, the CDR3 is TGTGCCAGCAGCTCGTCGCGGGGGGTCCTCTCTGGAAACACCATATATTTT. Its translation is CASSSSRGVLSGNTIYF. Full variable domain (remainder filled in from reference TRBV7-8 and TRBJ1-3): GAGVSQSPRYKVAKRGQDVALRCDPISGHVSLFWYQQALGQGPEFLTYFQNEAQLDKSGLPSDRFFAERPEGSVSTLKIQRTQQEDSAVYLCASSSSRGVLSGNTIYFGEGSWLTVV.

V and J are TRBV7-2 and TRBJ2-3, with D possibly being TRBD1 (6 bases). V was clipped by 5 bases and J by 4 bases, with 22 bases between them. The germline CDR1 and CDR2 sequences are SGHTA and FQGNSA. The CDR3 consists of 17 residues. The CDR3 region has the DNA TGTGCCAGCAGCCGAACCTACCTAGGGGGAGCAGCAGATACGCAGTATTTT. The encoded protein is CASSRTYLGGAADTQYF.

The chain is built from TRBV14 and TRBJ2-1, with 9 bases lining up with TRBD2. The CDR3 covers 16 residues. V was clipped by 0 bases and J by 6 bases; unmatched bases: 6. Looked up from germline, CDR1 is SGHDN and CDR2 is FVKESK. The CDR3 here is CASSQERGGRSNEQFF. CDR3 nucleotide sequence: TGTGCCAGCAGCCAAGAGCGGGGGGGACGTAGCAATGAGCAGTTCTTC. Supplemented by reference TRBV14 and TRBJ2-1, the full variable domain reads EAGVTQFPSHSVIEKGQTVTLRCDPISGHDNLYWYRRVMGKEIKFLLHFVKESKQDESGMPNNRFLAERTGGTYSTLKVQPAELEDSGVYFCASSQERGGRSNEQFFGPGTRLTVL.

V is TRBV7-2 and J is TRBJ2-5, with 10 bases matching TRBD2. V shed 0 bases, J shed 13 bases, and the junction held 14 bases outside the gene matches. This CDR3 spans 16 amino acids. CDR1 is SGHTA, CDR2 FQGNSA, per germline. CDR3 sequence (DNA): TGTGCCAGCAGCTTAGCGTCTAGCGGGGGCCGACACTTAGTGTACTTC. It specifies CASSLASSGGRHLVYF.

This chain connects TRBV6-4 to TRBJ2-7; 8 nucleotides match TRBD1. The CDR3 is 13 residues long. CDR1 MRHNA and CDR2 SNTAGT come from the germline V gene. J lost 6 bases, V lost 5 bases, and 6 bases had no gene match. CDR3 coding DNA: TGTGCCAGCAGTACTGACAGGGGTGGCGAGCAGTACTTC. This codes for CASSTDRGGEQYF.

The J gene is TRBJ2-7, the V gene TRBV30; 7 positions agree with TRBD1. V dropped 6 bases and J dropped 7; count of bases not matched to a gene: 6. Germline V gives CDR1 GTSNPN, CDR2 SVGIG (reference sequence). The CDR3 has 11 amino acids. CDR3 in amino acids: CACGTALEQYF. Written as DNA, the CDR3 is TGTGCCTGTGGGACAGCCTTGGAGCAGTACTTC.

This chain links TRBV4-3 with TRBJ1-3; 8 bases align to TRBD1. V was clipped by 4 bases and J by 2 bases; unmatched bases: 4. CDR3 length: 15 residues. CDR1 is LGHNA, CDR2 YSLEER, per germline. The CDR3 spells CASSRDRGPGNTIYF. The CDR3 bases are TGCGCCAGCAGCCGAGACAGGGGCCCTGGAAACACCATATATTTT.

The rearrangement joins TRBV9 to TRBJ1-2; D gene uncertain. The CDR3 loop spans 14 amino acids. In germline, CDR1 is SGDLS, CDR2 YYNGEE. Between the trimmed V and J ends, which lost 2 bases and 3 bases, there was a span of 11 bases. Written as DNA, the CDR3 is TGTGCCAGCAGCGTGGCAGATTTACACTATGGCTACACCTTC. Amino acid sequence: CASSVADLHYGYTF.

The CDR3 is CASSIQGANSYGYTF. CDR3 bases: TGTGCCAGCAGCATACAGGGGGCTAACAGCTATGGCTACACCTTC. This sequence joins TRBV7-9 and TRBJ1-2; 9 bases fit TRBD1. The CDR3 has 15 amino acids. J was trimmed by 4 bases and V by 5 bases; bases with no gene match: 8. The V gene's germline CDR1 is SEHNR and CDR2 FQNEAQ (reference sequence).